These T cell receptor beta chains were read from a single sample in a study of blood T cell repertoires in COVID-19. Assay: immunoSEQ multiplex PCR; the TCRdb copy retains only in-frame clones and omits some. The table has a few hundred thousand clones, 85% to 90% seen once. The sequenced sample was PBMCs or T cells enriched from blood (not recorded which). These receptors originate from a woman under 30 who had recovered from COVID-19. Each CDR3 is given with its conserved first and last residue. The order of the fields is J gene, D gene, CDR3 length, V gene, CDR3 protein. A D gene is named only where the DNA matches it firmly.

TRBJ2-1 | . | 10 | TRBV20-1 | CSAGRNEQFF
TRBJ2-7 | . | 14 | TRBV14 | CASSQDGIVREQYF
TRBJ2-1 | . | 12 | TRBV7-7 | CASSKQGGEQFF
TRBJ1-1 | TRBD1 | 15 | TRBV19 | CASSVSGQGGPEAFF
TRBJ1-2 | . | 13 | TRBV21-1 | CASVRDCTNGCTF
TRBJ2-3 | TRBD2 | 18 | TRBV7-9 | CASSLAILSGSPTDTQYF
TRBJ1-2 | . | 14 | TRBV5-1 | CASSLDGRDYGYTF
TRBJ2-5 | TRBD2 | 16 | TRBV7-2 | CASSAAGLAVRETQYF
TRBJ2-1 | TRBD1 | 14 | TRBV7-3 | CASSRHQGADEQFF
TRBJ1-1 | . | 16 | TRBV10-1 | CASSPFLPHQNTEAFF
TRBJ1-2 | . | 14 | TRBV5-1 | CASSPQGGDSGYTF
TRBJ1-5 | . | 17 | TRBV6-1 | CASSEGGQSYSNQPQHF
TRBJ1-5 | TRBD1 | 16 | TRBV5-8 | CASSYPPQGAEQPQHF
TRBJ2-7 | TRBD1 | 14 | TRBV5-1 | CASSPGQAIYEQYF
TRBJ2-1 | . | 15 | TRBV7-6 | CASSFTGIGYYEQFF
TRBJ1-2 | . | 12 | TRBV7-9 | CASSLGGHGYTF
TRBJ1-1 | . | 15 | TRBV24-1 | CATSEDDGAMSEAFF
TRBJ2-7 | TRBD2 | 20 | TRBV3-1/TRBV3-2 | CASSQWGYRGLAGVYYEQYF
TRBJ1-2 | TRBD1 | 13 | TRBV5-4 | CASSWDRGYGYTF
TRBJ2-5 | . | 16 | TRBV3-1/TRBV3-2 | CASSQSLAEHQETQYF
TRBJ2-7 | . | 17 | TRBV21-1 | CASSQKGASGRASEQYF
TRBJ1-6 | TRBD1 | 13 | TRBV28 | CASRGTGGSPLHF
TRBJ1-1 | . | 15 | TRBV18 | CASSPTGMDNTEAFF
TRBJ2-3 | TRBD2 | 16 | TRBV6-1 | CASSGGLAGTTDTQYF
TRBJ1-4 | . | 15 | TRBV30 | CAWSLKTVSNEKLFF
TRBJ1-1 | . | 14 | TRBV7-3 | CASRRWRDGGEAFF
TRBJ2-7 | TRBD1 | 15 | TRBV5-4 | CASSPKTGWSGEQYF
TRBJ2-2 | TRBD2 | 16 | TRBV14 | CASSSSGGLYTGELFF
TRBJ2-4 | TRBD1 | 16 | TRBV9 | CASSPGQGLAKNIQYF
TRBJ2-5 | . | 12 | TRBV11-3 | CASSSLGETQYF
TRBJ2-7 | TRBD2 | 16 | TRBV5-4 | CASRKTSGRSSYEQYF
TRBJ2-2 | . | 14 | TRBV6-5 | CASSYGISSGELFF
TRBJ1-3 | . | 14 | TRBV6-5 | CASSLISSGNTIYF
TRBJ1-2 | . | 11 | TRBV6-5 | CASSSGYGYTF
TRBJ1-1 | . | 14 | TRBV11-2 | CASSQTPERSEAFF
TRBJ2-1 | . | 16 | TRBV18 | CASSDGTPLSAGEQFF
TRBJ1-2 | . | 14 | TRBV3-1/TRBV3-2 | CASSQEGAVYGYTF
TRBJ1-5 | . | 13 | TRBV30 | CAWSRNSNQPQHF
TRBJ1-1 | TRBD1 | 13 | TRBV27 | CASSLRQGAWAFF
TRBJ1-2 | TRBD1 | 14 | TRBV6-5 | CASSPAPGQGGYTF
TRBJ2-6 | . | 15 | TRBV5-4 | CASSRDSSGANVLTF
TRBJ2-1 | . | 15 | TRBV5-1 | CASSLVAVAYNEQFF
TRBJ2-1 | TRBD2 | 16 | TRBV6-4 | CASSASGRAPRNEQFF
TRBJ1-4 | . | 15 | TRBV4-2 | CASSETTQGYEKLFF
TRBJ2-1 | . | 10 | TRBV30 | CAWQNNEQFF
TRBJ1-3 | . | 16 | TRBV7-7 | CASSSKTVSSGNTIYF
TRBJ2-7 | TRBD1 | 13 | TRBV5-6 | CASSSRTGNEQYF
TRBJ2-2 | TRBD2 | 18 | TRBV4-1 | CASSQDFGSGSLTGELFF
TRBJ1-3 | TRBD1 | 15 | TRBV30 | CAWSLQGARGNTIYF
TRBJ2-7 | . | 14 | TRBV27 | CASGEGVSSYEQYF
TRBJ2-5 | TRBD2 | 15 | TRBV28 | CASSAHGTSEETQYF
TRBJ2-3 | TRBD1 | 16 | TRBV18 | CASSRQGAFSTDTQYF
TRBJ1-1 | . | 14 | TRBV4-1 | CASSPSGGGTEAFF
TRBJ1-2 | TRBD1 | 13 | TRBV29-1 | CSVEWGDRDGYTF
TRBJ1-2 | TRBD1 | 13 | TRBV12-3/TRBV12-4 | CASRSGTGDGYTF
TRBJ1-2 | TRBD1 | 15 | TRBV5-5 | CASSWGRRGRDGYTF
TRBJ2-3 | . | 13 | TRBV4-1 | CASSQGAPSRKNF